These 19 T cell receptor beta chains were sequenced from one sample in a study of tumor-infiltrating lymphocytes in oesophageal squamous cell carcinoma. TCRdb redid the calling of the PCR reads with MiXCR, one entry per CDR3 protein. The data hold roughly 14,000 distinct CDR3 sequences, with roughly half observed a single time. Sequenced: blood. Receptor source: a male donor with esophageal squamous cell carcinoma.

This chain connects TRBV6-6 to TRBJ2-1; TRBD2 matches at 13 bases. The DNA end favors TRBJ2-5, so the J call may be wrong. CDR3 size: 16 residues. Germline CDR1 reads MNHNY; CDR2 reads SVGAGI (reference sequence). Here the CDR3 DNA reads TGTGCCAGCAGACCAACTAGCGGGAGGGAACAAGAGACCCAGTACTTC. This gives the protein CASRPTSGREQETQYF.

This clonotype was seen at least ten times. CDR3 residues: CASSLGPNYGYTF. The CDR3 region has the DNA TGTGCCAGCAGCTTAGGCCCAAACTATGGCTACACCTTC. This chain links TRBV11-2 with TRBJ1-2; no clear D gene. Trimming removed 1 base from V and 2 bases from J, with 5 bases in between. CDR3 length equals 13 residues. The germline V gene has CDR1 SGHAT and CDR2 FQNNGV.

The CDR3 spells CASSPQGNPYEQYF. The CDR3 DNA sequence: TGTGCCAGCAGCCCACAAGGGAACCCCTACGAGCAGTACTTC. The chain carries TRBV5-6 and TRBJ2-7; D gene uncertain. Trimming pared 4 bases from V and 2 bases from J, leaving 13 bases between. This CDR3 contains 14 residues. Germline V lookup: CDR1 SGHDT, CDR2 YYEEEE.

Note on this clonotype: Here the CDR3 omits its conserved ending phenylalanine or tryptophan, so a read error is the likely source. The limits of the CDR3 on the DNA are not certain, so only TCRdb's listed CDR3 is given. The chain carries TRBV6-1 and TRBJ2-1. The CDR3 has 15 residues if both end residues are counted. In germline, CDR1 is MNHNS, CDR2 SASEGT. CDR3 amino acids: CASSDGQINGYTFGS.

By frequency in the sample, this clonotype is medium-sized (0.01 to 0.1%). This CDR3 is CAISVSSSGRNTGELFF. The CDR3 DNA is TGTGCCATCAGTGTGTCTTCTAGCGGGAGGAACACCGGGGAGCTGTTTTTT. The chain recombines TRBV10-3 with TRBJ2-2, with 10 bases identical to TRBD2. The CDR3 is made up of 17 amino acids. CDR1 is ENHRY and CDR2 is SYGVKD in the germline V gene. V trimming: 4 bases; J trimming: 1 base; junction bases outside the gene matches: 6.

DNA of the CDR3: TGTGCCAGCAGCCAAGTAGGGGGGGCTGAAGCTTTCTTT. Translation: CASSQVGGAEAFF. The gene calls are TRBV7-6 and TRBJ1-1; perhaps TRBD1 as D (6 bases). The ends were cut back, 5 bases at V and 6 bases at J, with 13 bases in the middle. Germline loops: CDR1 SGHVS, CDR2 FNYEAQ. CDR3 length equals 13 residues. Supplemented by reference TRBV7-6 and TRBJ1-1, the full variable domain reads GAGVSQSPRYKVTKRGQDVALRCDPISGHVSLYWYRQALGQGPEFLTYFNYEAQQDKSGLPNDRFSAERPEGSISTLTIQRTEQRDSAMYRCASSQVGGAEAFFGQGTRLTVV.

The chain employs TRBV7-9 and TRBJ2-7; the match to TRBD2 covers 11 bases. TRBJ2-1 explains the end of the DNA better; the J call may be wrong. Per the germline V gene, CDR1 is SEHNR and CDR2 is FQNEAQ (reference sequence). This CDR3 is 16 amino acids long. CDR3 sequence (DNA): TGTGCCAGCAGCTTAGGACTACTAGCGGGAGCTACTAAGCAGTTCTTC. Protein: CASSLGLLAGATKQFF.

The gene calls are TRBV7-6 and TRBJ2-1, with D uncertain. In germline, CDR1 is SGHVS, CDR2 FNYEAQ. The V and J ends lost 3 bases and 10 bases respectively, with 10 bases between them. The CDR3 totals 12 residues. Here the CDR3 DNA reads TGTGCCAGCAGCTTGGTTTATGTGGAGCAGTTCTTC. Protein product: CASSLVYVEQFF.

This chain joins TRBV11-1 and TRBJ2-2; 8 bases fit TRBD1. Per germline, CDR1 SGHAT and CDR2 FQDESV (reference sequence). The CDR3 extends over 15 amino acids. After removal of 4 bases from V and 5 bases from J, the junction contained 6 bases not matched to a gene. The CDR3 DNA follows: TGTGCCAGCAGCTCCGACAGGGGACGGACCGGGGAGCTGTTTTTT. Translating gives CASSSDRGRTGELFF.

This clonotype ranks as medium-sized. The chain has TRBV6-1 and TRBJ2-4; the match to TRBD1 covers 7 bases. This CDR3 comprises 16 residues. Germline-derived CDR1 and CDR2 are MNHNS and SASEGT. V lost 5 bases to trimming and J lost 0 bases; unmatched junction nucleotides: 7. CDR3 residues: CASSRPGQRAKNIQYF. DNA for the CDR3: TGTGCCAGCAGTAGACCGGGACAGAGAGCCAAAAACATTCAGTACTTC.

The rearrangement uses TRBV12-3 or TRBV12-4 and TRBJ1-2; 9 bases match TRBD1. CDR3 length equals 13 residues. J was trimmed by 10 bases and V by 5 bases; bases with no gene match: 8. The CDR3 loop reads CASSLTGGRAYTF. CDR3 bases: TGTGCCAGCAGTCTGACAGGGGGTAGAGCCTACACCTTC.

To note about this clonotype: Here the CDR3 omits its conserved ending phenylalanine or tryptophan, so a read error is the likely source. The DNA is left out, because the CDR3 cannot be placed on it with certainty; the CDR3 is given as TCRdb lists it. The chain recombines TRBV7-2 with TRBJ2-7; TRBD2, as called in the table, went unchecked against the DNA. The CDR3 adds up to 17 amino acids, both ends counted. Germline V gives CDR1 SGHTA, CDR2 FQGNSA. The CDR3: CASSFSHEANYGYTFGS.

This clonotype came up many times. The chain couples TRBV2 to TRBJ1-5; 7 bases line up with TRBD1. CDR1 and CDR2 from the germline V gene are SNHLY and FYNNEI. The CDR3 contains 13 residues. V shed 7 bases and J 3 bases; nucleotides not matched to a gene: 3. Written as DNA, the CDR3 is TGTGCCAGCAAGGGGACAGTCAATCAGCCCCAGCATTTT. This codes for CASKGTVNQPQHF. Based on the CDR3 plus reference TRBV2 and TRBJ1-5, the full variable domain is EPEVTQTPSHQVTQMGQEVILRCVPISNHLYFYWYRQILGQKVEFLVSFYNNEISEKSEIFDDQFSVERPDGSNFTLKIRSTKLEDSAMYFCASKGTVNQPQHFGDGTRLSIL.

CDR3 sequence reads: CASSEGPGYSYNEQFF. CDR3 DNA: TGCGCCAGCAGTGAAGGTCCGGGTTACTCCTACAATGAGCAGTTCTTC. The chain combines TRBV10-1 with TRBJ2-5; D is unclear. The J call may be wrong; the DNA end is better matched by TRBJ2-1. This CDR3 has 16 residues. CDR1 is WNHNN, CDR2 SYGVQD, per germline (reference sequence).

This clonotype was detected ten times or more. In DNA, the CDR3 is TGTGCCAGCAGTTACTCGTCGAGGGCAGGGGAGCAGTACTTC. Its translation is CASSYSSRAGEQYF. The genes are TRBV6-6 and TRBJ2-7; D might be TRBD1 or TRBD2, each matching 5 bases. The CDR3 totals 14 residues. Germline lookup yields CDR1 MNHNY and CDR2 SVGAGI (reference sequence). The V end was cut by 0 bases, the J end by 7 bases, with 13 bases between.

J is TRBJ2-7 and V is TRBV6-6, with unresolved D. The DNA end is more similar to TRBJ1-2, so the J call may be wrong. Germline V gene lookup returns CDR1 MNHNY and CDR2 SVGAGI (reference sequence). This CDR3 spans 13 amino acids. The CDR3 region has the DNA TGTGCCAGCGAGAGGCAGTCCAACTATGGCTACACCTTC. Its translation: CASERQSNYGYTF.

V usage is TRBV7-3 and J usage is TRBJ2-3; D gene unclear. Near its end, the DNA agrees better with TRBJ2-7, so the J call may be wrong. CDR1 and CDR2 (germline): SGHTA, FQGTGA. The CDR3 loop spans 15 amino acids. CDR3 nucleotide sequence: TGTGCCAGCAGCTTAAACCTTGGACGAAGCAATGAGCAGTACTTC. Protein: CASSLNLGRSNEQYF.

This clonotype was seen ten or more times. V gene TRBV19 combines with J gene TRBJ2-7; 11 bases match TRBD2. CDR3 length equals 14 residues. Germline loops: CDR1 LNHDA, CDR2 SQIVND (reference sequence). V dropped 6 bases and J dropped 4; count of bases not matched to a gene: 5. CDR3 region: CASRTSGSSYEQYF. CDR3 nucleotides: TGTGCCAGTAGAACTAGCGGGAGTTCGTACGAGCAGTACTTC.

Note on this clonotype: The CDR3 carries no conserved terminal phenylalanine or tryptophan, so it likely arises from a read error. The DNA is left out, because the CDR3 cannot be placed on it with certainty; the CDR3 is given as TCRdb lists it. This rearrangement joins TRBV6-8 to TRBJ1-1; whether TRBD1, the table's D call, matches the DNA was not checked. The CDR3 contains 15 residues when both ends are counted. Germline loops: CDR1 MNHGY, CDR2 SAAAGT. CDR3: CASSGGQVYGYTFGS.